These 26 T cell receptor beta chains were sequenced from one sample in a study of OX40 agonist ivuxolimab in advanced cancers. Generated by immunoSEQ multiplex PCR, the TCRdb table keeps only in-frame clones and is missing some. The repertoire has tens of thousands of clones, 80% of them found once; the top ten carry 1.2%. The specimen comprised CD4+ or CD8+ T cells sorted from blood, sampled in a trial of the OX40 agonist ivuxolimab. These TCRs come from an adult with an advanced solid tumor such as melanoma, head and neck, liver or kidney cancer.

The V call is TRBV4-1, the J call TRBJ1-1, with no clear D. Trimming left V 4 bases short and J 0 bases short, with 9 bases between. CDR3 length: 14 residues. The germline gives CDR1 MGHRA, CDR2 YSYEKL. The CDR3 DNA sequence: TGCGCCAGCAGCCGAGGACGGTTGAACACTGAAGCTTTCTTT. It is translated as CASSRGRLNTEAFF.

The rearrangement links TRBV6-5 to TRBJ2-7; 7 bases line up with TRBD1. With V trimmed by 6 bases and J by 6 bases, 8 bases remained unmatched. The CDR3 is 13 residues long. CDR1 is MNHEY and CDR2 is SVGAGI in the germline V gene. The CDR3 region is CASRSQGRGEQYF. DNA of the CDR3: TGTGCCAGCAGATCACAGGGGAGAGGCGAGCAGTACTTC.

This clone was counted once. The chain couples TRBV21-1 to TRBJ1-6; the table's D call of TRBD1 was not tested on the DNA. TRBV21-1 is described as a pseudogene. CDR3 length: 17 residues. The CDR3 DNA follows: TGTGCCAGCAGTTTATTCAGGGGGAGCTCCTATAATTCACCCCTCCACTTT. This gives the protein CASSLFRGSSYNSPLHF.

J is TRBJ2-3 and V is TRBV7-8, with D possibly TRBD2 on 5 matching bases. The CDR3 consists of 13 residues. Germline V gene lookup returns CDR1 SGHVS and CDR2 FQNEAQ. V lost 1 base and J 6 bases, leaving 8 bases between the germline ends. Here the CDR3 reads CASSLGRGDTQYF. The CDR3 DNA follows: TGTGCCAGCAGCTTAGGGCGCGGGGATACGCAGTATTTT.

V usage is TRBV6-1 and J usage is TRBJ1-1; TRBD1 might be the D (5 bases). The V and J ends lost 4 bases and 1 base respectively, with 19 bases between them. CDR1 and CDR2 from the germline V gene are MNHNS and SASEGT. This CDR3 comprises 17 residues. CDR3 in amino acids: CASSGSFGGSQNTEAFF. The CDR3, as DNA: TGTGCCAGCAGTGGGAGTTTTGGGGGGTCGCAGAACACTGAAGCTTTCTTT.

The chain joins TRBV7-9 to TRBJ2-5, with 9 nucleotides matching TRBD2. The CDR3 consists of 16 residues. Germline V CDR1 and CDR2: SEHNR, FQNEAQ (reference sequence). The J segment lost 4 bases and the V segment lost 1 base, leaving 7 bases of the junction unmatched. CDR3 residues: CASSLEGRGGRETQYF. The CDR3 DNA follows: TGTGCCAGCAGCTTAGAAGGGCGGGGGGGCCGAGAGACCCAGTACTTC.

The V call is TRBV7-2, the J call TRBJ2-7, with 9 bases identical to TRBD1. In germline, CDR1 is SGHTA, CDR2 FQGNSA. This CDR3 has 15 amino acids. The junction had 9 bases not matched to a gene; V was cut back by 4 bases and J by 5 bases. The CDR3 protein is CASSSLGQGGNEQYF. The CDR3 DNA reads TGTGCCAGCAGCTCTCTGGGACAGGGAGGCAACGAGCAGTACTTC.

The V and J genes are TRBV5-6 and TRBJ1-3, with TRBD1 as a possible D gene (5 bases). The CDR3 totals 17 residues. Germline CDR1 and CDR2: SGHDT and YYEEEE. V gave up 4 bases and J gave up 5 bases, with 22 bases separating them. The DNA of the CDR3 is TGTGCCAGCAGCCCAGGTAAAGGGACGGCTGGAAGAAACACCATATATTTT. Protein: CASSPGKGTAGRNTIYF. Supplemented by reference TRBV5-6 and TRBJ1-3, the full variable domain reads DAGVTQSPTHLIKTRGQQVTLRCSPKSGHDTVSWYQQALGQGPQFIFQYYEEEERQRGNFPDRFSGHQFPNYSSELNVNALLLGDSALYLCASSPGKGTAGRNTIYFGEGSWLTVV.

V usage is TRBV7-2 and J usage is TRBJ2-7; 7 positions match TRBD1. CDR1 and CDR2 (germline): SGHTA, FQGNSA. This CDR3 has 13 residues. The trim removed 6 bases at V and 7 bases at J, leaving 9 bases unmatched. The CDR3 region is CASRATGSGEQYF. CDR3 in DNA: TGTGCCAGCAGGGCGACAGGGTCGGGGGAGCAGTACTTC.

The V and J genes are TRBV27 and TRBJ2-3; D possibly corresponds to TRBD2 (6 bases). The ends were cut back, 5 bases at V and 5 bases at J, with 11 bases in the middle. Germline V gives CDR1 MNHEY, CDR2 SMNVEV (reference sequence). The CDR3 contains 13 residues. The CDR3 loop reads CASSLKRVDTQYF. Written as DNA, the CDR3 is TGTGCCAGCAGTCTAAAGCGGGTAGATACGCAGTATTTT.

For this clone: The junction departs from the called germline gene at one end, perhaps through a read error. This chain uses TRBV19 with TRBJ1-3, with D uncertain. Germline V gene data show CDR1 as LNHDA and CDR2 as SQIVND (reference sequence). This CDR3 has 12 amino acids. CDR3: CASSRSELRIHF. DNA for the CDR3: TGTGCCAGTAGTCGTTCTGAGCTTCGGATTCATTTT.

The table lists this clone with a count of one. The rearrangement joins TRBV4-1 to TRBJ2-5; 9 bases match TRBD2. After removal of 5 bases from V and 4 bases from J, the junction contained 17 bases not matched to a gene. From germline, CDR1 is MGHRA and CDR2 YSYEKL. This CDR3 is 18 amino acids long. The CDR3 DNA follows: TGCGCCAGCAGCAGATCCCGTGGCGGGGGGGCCCTAGGAGAGACCCAGTACTTC. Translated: CASSRSRGGGALGETQYF.

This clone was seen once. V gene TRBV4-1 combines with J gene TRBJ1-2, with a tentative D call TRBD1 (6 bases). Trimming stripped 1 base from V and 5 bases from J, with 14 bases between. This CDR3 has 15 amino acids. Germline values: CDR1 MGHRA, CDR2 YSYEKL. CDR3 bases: TGCGCCAGCAGCCAAGTTCCGGGGGCGGAGTATGGCTACACCTTC. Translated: CASSQVPGAEYGYTF.

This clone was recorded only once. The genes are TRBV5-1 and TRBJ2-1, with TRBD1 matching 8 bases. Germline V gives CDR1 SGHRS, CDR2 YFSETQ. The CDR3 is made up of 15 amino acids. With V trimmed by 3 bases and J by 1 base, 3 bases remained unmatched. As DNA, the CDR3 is TGCGCCAGCAGCTACCGACAGGGGTCCTACAATGAGCAGTTCTTC. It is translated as CASSYRQGSYNEQFF.

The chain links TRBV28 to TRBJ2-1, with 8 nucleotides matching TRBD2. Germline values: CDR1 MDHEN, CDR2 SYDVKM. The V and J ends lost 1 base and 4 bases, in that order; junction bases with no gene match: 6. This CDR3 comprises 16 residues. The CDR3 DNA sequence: TGTGCCAGCAGTTTATACCGGGGGGGTCCGTACAATGAGCAGTTCTTC. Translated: CASSLYRGGPYNEQFF.

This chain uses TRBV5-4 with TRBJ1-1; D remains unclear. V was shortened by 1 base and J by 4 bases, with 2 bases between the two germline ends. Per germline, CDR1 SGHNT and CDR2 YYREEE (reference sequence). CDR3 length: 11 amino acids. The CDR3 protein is CASSLSTEAFF. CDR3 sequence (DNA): TGTGCCAGCAGCTTGAGCACTGAAGCTTTCTTT.

CDR3 region: CASSTDSSYEQYF. The CDR3, as DNA: TGTGCCAGCAGCACGGACAGTAGCTACGAGCAGTACTTC. The V and J genes are TRBV13 and TRBJ2-7, with D possibly matching TRBD1 (6 bases). Germline V gene lookup returns CDR1 PRHDT and CDR2 FYEKMQ (reference sequence). This CDR3 spans 13 amino acids. Trimming removed 5 bases at V and 3 bases at J, with 11 bases between. Full variable domain (rest looked up from reference TRBV13 and TRBJ2-7): AAGVIQSPRHLIKEKRETATLKCYPIPRHDTVYWYQQGPGQDPQFLISFYEKMQSDKGSIPDRFSAQQFSDYHSELNMSSLELGDSALYFCASSTDSSYEQYFGPGTRLTVT.

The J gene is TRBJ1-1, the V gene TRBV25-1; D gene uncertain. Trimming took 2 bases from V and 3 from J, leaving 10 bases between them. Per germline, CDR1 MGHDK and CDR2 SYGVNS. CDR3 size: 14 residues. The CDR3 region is CASSETVEDTEAFF. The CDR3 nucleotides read TGTGCCAGCAGTGAAACCGTTGAGGACACTGAAGCTTTCTTT.

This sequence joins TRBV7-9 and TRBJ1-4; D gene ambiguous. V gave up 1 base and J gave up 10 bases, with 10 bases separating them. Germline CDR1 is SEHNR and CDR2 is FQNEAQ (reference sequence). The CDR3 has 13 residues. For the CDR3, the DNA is TGTGCCAGCAGCTTAGAGGGCGTTGGAAAACTGTTTTTT. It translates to CASSLEGVGKLFF.

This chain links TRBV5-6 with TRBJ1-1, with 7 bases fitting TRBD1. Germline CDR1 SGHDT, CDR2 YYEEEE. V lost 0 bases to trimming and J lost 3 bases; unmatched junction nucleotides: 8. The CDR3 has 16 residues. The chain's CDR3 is CASSLVDRSGHTEAFF. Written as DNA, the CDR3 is TGTGCCAGCAGCTTGGTGGACAGGAGTGGGCACACTGAAGCTTTCTTT.

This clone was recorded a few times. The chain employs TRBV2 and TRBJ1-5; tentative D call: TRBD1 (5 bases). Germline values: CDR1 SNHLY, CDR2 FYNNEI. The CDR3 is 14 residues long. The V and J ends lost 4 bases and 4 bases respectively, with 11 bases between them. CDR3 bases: TGTGCCAGCAGTGGGCAGGGCGGGAATCAGCCCCAGCATTTT. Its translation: CASSGQGGNQPQHF.

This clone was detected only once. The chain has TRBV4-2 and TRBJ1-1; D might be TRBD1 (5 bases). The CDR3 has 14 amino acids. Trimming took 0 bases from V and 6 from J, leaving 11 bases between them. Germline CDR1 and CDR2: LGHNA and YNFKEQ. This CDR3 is CASSQDQGASEAFF. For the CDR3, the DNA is TGTGCCAGCAGCCAAGATCAAGGGGCCTCTGAAGCTTTCTTT.

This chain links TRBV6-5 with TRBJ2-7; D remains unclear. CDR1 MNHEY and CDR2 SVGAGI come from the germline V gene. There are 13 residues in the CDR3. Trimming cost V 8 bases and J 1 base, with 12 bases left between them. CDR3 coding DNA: TGTGCCAGCCGCGAAGAATGGTCCTACGAGCAGTACTTC. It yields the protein CASREEWSYEQYF.

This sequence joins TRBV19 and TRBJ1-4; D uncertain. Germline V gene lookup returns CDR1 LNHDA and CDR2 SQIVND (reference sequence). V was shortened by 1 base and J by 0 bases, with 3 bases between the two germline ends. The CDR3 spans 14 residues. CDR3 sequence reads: CASSIGATNEKLFF. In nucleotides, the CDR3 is TGTGCCAGTAGTATAGGAGCAACTAATGAAAAACTGTTTTTT.

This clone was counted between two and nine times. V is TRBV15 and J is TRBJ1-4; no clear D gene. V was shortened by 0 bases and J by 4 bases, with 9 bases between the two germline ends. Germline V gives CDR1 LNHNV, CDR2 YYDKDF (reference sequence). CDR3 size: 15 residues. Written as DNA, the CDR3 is TGTGCCACCAGCAGAGATAAGGGATTTAATGAAAAACTGTTTTTT. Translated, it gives CATSRDKGFNEKLFF.

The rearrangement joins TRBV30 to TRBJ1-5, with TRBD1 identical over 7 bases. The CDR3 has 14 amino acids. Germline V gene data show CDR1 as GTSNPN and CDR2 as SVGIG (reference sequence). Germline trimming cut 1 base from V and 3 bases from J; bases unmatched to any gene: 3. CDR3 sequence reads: CAWSGTGINQPQHF. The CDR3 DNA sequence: TGTGCCTGGAGTGGGACAGGAATCAATCAGCCCCAGCATTTT. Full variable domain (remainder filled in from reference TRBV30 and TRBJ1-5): SQTIHQWPATLVQPVGSPLSLECTVEGTSNPNLYWYRQAAGRGLQLLFYSVGIGQISSEVPQNLSASRPQDRQFILSSKKLLLSDSGFYLCAWSGTGINQPQHFGDGTRLSIL.